The rows below give T cell receptor beta chains drawn from one sample of a study of CD8+ T cells in alopecia areata. Sequencing was performed with immunoSEQ multiplex PCR; in TCRdb, only in-frame clones are kept and a portion is missing. Of tens of thousands of clones listed, around 62% are singletons. Sequencing was done on a sample of CD4+ Tregs sorted from blood. The receptors here all came from a human donor with alopecia areata. The CDR3 runs from the conserved cysteine through the conserved F or W. Fields, in order: J gene, V gene, D gene, clone size, CDR3 DNA, CDR3 protein. A D gene is named only where the DNA matches it firmly. Size values are once, few and many counts, or a class for expanded clones, and some rows have none.

J: TRBJ2-3; V: TRBV10-3; D: TRBD1; size: few; DNA: TGTGCCATCAGTGACGGGACAGGGGGCCGAGATACGCAGTATTTT; CDR3: CAISDGTGGRDTQYF
J: TRBJ1-3; V: TRBV28; D: NA; size: NA; DNA: TGTGCCAGCACGCGGTACATCTTTGGAAACACCATATATTTT; CDR3: CASTRYIFGNTIYF
J: TRBJ1-5; V: TRBV7-2; D: NA; size: few; DNA: TGTGCCAGCAGCTTCAGCAGGCGGAGCAATCAGCCCCAGCATTTT; CDR3: CASSFSRRSNQPQHF
J: TRBJ2-7; V: TRBV10-2; D: NA; size: few; DNA: TGCGCCAGCAGGTCGGCCGAGAACACCTACGAGCAGTACTTC; CDR3: CASRSAENTYEQYF
J: TRBJ2-3; V: TRBV7-2; D: NA; size: NA; DNA: TGTGCCAGCAGCTCGGACAGATCCACAGATACGCAGTATTTT; CDR3: CASSSDRSTDTQYF
J: TRBJ1-5; V: TRBV2; D: NA; size: NA; DNA: TGTGCCAGCAGTCGACAGATGGGCAATCAGCCCCAGCATTTT; CDR3: CASSRQMGNQPQHF
J: TRBJ2-1; V: TRBV29-1; D: NA; size: few; DNA: TGCAGCGATTCGGTCGGGTTAGGGTTCTTC; CDR3: CSDSVGLGFF
J: TRBJ2-7; V: TRBV18; D: TRBD1; size: once; DNA: TGTGCCAGCTCACCCTCGGACAGGGACAGGTTCGAGCAGTACTTC; CDR3: CASSPSDRDRFEQYF
J: TRBJ2-4; V: TRBV10-2; D: NA; size: few; DNA: TGCGCCAGCAGTGAGACAGGGGAGGCGAACATTCAGTACTTC; CDR3: CASSETGEANIQYF
J: TRBJ2-5; V: TRBV6-5; D: NA; size: NA; DNA: TGTGCCAGCATGGGACTGAACCAAGAGACCCAGTACTTC; CDR3: CASMGLNQETQYF
J: TRBJ2-7; V: TRBV28; D: NA; size: NA; DNA: TGTGCCAGCACAAAGGGTCACTACGAGCAGTACTTC; CDR3: CASTKGHYEQYF